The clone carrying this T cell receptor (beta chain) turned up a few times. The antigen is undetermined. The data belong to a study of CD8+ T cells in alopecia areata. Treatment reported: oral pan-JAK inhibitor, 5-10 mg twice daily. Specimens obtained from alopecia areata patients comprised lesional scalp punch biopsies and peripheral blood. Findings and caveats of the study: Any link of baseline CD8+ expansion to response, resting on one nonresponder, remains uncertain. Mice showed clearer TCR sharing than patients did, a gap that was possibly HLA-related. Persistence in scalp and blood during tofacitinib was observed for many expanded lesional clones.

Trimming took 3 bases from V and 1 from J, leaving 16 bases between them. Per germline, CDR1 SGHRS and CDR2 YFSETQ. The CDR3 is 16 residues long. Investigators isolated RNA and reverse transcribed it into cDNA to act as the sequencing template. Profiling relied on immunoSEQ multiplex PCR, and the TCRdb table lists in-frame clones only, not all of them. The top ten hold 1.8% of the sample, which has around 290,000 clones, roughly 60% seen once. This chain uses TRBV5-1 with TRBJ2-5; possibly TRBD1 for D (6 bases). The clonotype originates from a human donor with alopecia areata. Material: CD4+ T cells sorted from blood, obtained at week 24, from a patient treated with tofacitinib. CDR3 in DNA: TGCGCCAGCAGCTCTCCTTTATGGACAGCCCAAGAGACCCAGTACTTC. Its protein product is CASSSPLWTAQETQYF. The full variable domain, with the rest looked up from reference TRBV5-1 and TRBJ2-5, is KAGVTQTPRYLIKTRGQQVTLSCSPISGHRSVSWYQQTPGQGLQFLFEYFSETQRNKGNFPGRFSGRQFSNSRSEMNVSTLELGDSALYLCASSSPLWTAQETQYFGPGTRLLVL.